A single sample is the source of the 14 T cell receptor beta chains below, sequenced in a study of T-cell memory formation after mild COVID-19. TCRdb reanalysed the 5' RACE reads using MiXCR and keeps one entry per CDR3 protein. The table includes some 190,000 distinct CDR3 sequences, around 19% detected once. Sequencing was done on a sample of PBMCs or a T cell subset sorted from them (not recorded which). The receptors were sampled from an adult woman who had mild COVID-19 (a few samples of this study predate the infection). Cell type and time point are not known.

This clonotype occurred many times. The CDR3 loop reads CASSLDREGETQYF. The DNA of the CDR3 is TGCGCCAGCAGCTTGGACAGGGAAGGAGAGACCCAGTACTTC. The chain carries TRBV5-1 and TRBJ2-5; weak D call: TRBD1 (6 bases). V lost 0 bases and J 4 bases, leaving 10 bases between the germline ends. Germline CDR1 SGHRS, CDR2 YFSETQ. The CDR3 length is 14 residues.

This chain links TRBV7-2 with TRBJ2-5; 12 nucleotides agree with TRBD2. V shed 5 bases, J shed 4 bases, and the junction held 5 bases outside the gene matches. The CDR3 contains 15 residues. The germline V gene has CDR1 SGHTA and CDR2 FQGNSA. CDR3: CASSGKGLAGETQYF. The CDR3 DNA sequence: TGTGCCAGCAGCGGGAAGGGACTAGCGGGAGAGACCCAGTACTTC.

Points on this clonotype: A much larger clone lies one base from this, so it may be a read error. V is TRBV18 and J is TRBJ2-5; TRBD1 matches 7 bases. The CDR3 runs to 16 residues. The germline V gene encodes CDR1 KGHSH and CDR2 LQKENI. V trimming: 6 bases; J trimming: 4 bases; junction bases outside the gene matches: 14. The CDR3 DNA is TGTGCCAGCTCGCCGGGACAGTGGGCGAGGGGAGAGACCCAGTACTTC. It specifies CASSPGQWARGETQYF.

In its sample, this clonotype was seen a few times. The rearrangement uses TRBV20-1 and TRBJ2-6; unclear D gene. V gave up 6 bases and J gave up 2 bases, with 5 bases separating them. The CDR3 totals 12 residues. CDR1 is DFQATT and CDR2 is SNEGSKA in the germline V gene (reference sequence). The CDR3: CSAPPGANVLTF. The DNA of the CDR3 is TGCAGTGCCCCCCCTGGGGCCAACGTCCTGACTTTC.

CDR3 nucleotides: TGTGCCAGTACGCGACGGAATAATGAAAAACTGTTTTTT. Protein: CASTRRNNEKLFF. The rearrangement uses TRBV19 and TRBJ1-4; D is unclear. This CDR3 spans 13 amino acids. Trimming cost V 7 bases and J 4 bases, with 10 bases left between them. Looked up from germline, CDR1 is LNHDA and CDR2 is SQIVND (reference sequence). Based on the CDR3 plus reference TRBV19 and TRBJ1-4, the full variable domain is DGGITQSPKYLFRKEGQNVTLSCEQNLNHDAMYWYRQDPGQGLRLIYYSQIVNDFQKGDIAEGYSVSREKKESFPLTVTSAQKNPTAFYLCASTRRNNEKLFFGSGTQLSVL.

This clonotype was recorded a few times. The V and J genes are TRBV24-1 and TRBJ2-6, with D hard to call. CDR1 KGHDR and CDR2 SFDVKD come from the germline V gene. The CDR3 is made up of 15 amino acids. V shed 6 bases and J shed 2 bases, with 10 bases lying between them. CDR3 residues: CATSPHRAGANVLTF. CDR3 nucleotide sequence: TGTGCCACCAGTCCTCACCGGGCTGGGGCCAACGTCCTGACTTTC.

This clonotype has only a few counts. The chain recombines TRBV9 with TRBJ1-3, with 8 bases identical to TRBD1. The CDR3 is 16 residues long. Trimming cost V 4 bases and J 0 bases; bases outside gene matches: 6. The germline gives CDR1 SGDLS, CDR2 YYNGEE. The CDR3 loop reads CASSLLDRGSGNTIYF. CDR3 nucleotides: TGTGCCAGCAGCTTACTCGACAGGGGCTCTGGAAACACCATATATTTT.

The CDR3 is CASAPGRKNTGELFF. The CDR3 DNA reads TGTGCCAGTGCTCCGGGACGGAAGAACACCGGGGAGCTGTTTTTT. J is TRBJ2-2 and V is TRBV2; D might be TRBD1 or TRBD2, each matching 5 bases. The CDR3 runs 15 residues. Germline CDR1 and CDR2: SNHLY and FYNNEI. V lost 9 bases to trimming and J lost 1 base, with 15 bases between them.

The genes are TRBV9 and TRBJ2-7; no clear D. CDR1 is SGDLS, CDR2 YYNGEE, per germline. The V end was cut by 0 bases, the J end by 0 bases, with 7 bases between. This CDR3 contains 14 residues. The CDR3 here is CASSVEASSYEQYF. The CDR3 DNA is TGTGCCAGCAGCGTAGAAGCAAGCTCCTACGAGCAGTACTTC.

This clonotype showed up just a few times. This sequence joins TRBV7-3 and TRBJ1-2; no reliable D call. V dropped 6 bases and J dropped 0 bases, with 8 bases sitting between them. The V gene's germline CDR1 is SGHTA and CDR2 FQGTGA. This CDR3 has 13 residues. In DNA form, the CDR3 reads TGTGCCAGCAGTCAGGACCCTAACTATGGCTACACCTTC. Its translation is CASSQDPNYGYTF.

The table lists this clonotype with many counts. The V call is TRBV6-5, the J call TRBJ2-1; D is unresolved. The CDR3 length is 16 residues. The V gene's germline CDR1 is MNHEY and CDR2 SVGAGI. The ends were cut back, 5 bases at V and 0 bases at J, with 14 bases in the middle. CDR3 region: CASSPSMLVSYNEQFF. CDR3 DNA: TGTGCCAGCAGTCCCTCCATGTTAGTCTCCTACAATGAGCAGTTCTTC.

The rearrangement uses TRBV7-9 and TRBJ2-2; weak D call: TRBD1 (5 bases). V gave up 6 bases and J gave up 4 bases, with 12 bases separating them. There are 14 residues in the CDR3. The V gene's germline CDR1 is SEHNR and CDR2 FQNEAQ (reference sequence). The CDR3 spells CASRRDSPTGELFF. The CDR3, as DNA: TGTGCCAGCAGACGTGACAGCCCCACCGGGGAGCTGTTTTTT.

V is TRBV12-3 or TRBV12-4 and J is TRBJ2-1; 7 bases align to TRBD1. Trimming cost V 4 bases and J 0 bases; bases outside gene matches: 9. This CDR3 has 17 residues. CDR3 amino acids: CASSWGTAVGSYNEQFF. The CDR3, as DNA: TGTGCCAGCAGTTGGGGGACAGCCGTCGGCTCCTACAATGAGCAGTTCTTC.

The table lists this clonotype with a few counts. The J gene is TRBJ1-5, the V gene TRBV6-6; D is possibly TRBD1 (5 bases). V lost 6 bases to trimming and J lost 7 bases, with 19 bases between them. Germline values: CDR1 MNHNY, CDR2 SVGAGI (reference sequence). This CDR3 region has 15 residues. CDR3 bases: TGTGCCAGCAGGGTCGACAGTCCCTGGTGGCAGCCCCAGCATTTT. It yields the protein CASRVDSPWWQPQHF.